One sample yielded the 23 T cell receptor beta chains listed below, sequenced in a study of T cells in Graves' hyperthyroidism and ophthalmopathy. Amplification yielded TCR beta CDR3 regions, with RNA transcripts as the source. In the first-round RT-PCR of the TCR CDR3, the HTBI primer set was used. MiXCR, applied by TCRdb to the multiplex PCR reads, yields one record per CDR3 protein. The data show about 250,000 distinct CDR3 sequences, 24% seen once. The sequencing sample was made of blood. The receptors come from a woman aged 35 to 49 with Graves' ophthalmopathy.

This clonotype was found many times. This sequence joins TRBV6-5 and TRBJ2-5; TRBD2 aligns across 12 bases. CDR3 size: 16 residues. After removal of 5 bases from V and 4 bases from J, the junction contained 8 bases not matched to a gene. The germline V gene encodes CDR1 MNHEY and CDR2 SVGAGI. This chain's CDR3 is CASSLLAGGQAETQYF. The DNA for the CDR3 is TGTGCCAGCAGTCTACTAGCGGGAGGTCAGGCAGAGACCCAGTACTTC.

A few counts support this clonotype. The chain links TRBV12-3 or TRBV12-4 to TRBJ2-7; the D gene is possibly TRBD1 (6 bases). V was cut by 6 bases and J by 1 base, with 13 bases left in between. The CDR3 spans 14 residues. CDR3 protein: CASRKGVSSYEQYF. As DNA, the CDR3 is TGTGCCAGCAGGAAGGGGGTTTCTTCCTACGAGCAGTACTTC.

This clonotype was seen ten or more times. The gene calls are TRBV20-1 and TRBJ2-5, with TRBD1 identical over 7 bases. CDR1 and CDR2 (germline): DFQATT, SNEGSKA (reference sequence). The CDR3 is 15 residues long. Germline trimming cut 3 bases from V and 3 bases from J; bases unmatched to any gene: 10. The CDR3 DNA follows: TGCAGTGCTAGGAAGGGACAGACCTGGAAAGAGACCCAGTACTTC. Encoded protein: CSARKGQTWKETQYF.

This clonotype has a count of ten or more. V usage is TRBV4-1 and J usage is TRBJ2-2; maybe TRBD1 (6 bases). Germline loops: CDR1 MGHRA, CDR2 YSYEKL. Trimming pared 2 bases from V and 0 bases from J, leaving 13 bases between. The CDR3 sequence is 17 residues long. The CDR3 spells CASSQTPGTTNTGELFF. CDR3 nucleotide sequence: TGCGCCAGCAGCCAAACCCCCGGGACAACGAACACCGGGGAGCTGTTTTTT.

This rearrangement joins TRBV27 to TRBJ1-1, with TRBD1 matching over 7 bases. The germline gives CDR1 MNHEY, CDR2 SMNVEV (reference sequence). This CDR3 has 17 amino acids. Trimming removed 5 bases from V and 0 bases from J; junction bases left unmatched: 12. CDR3 amino acids: CASSQLQGITMNTEAFF. The CDR3 bases are TGTGCCAGCAGTCAACTACAGGGGATTACCATGAACACTGAAGCTTTCTTT.

In its sample, this clonotype was seen many times. The V call is TRBV2, the J call TRBJ1-1; D possibly corresponds to TRBD1 (5 bases). V dropped 7 bases and J dropped 2 bases, with 14 bases sitting between them. The germline CDR1 and CDR2 sequences are SNHLY and FYNNEI. The CDR3 totals 14 residues. The CDR3 nucleotides read TGTGCCAGCAAACGCCGGGACCAAAACACTGAAGCTTTCTTT. Residues: CASKRRDQNTEAFF.

The chain couples TRBV6-1 to TRBJ2-7; maybe TRBD2 (7 bases). CDR1 and CDR2 (germline): MNHNS, SASEGT. This CDR3 comprises 14 residues. V was trimmed by 0 bases and J by 6 bases, leaving 12 bases between them. CDR3 sequence: CASSEAGGDSEQYF. CDR3 DNA sequence: TGTGCCAGCAGTGAAGCAGGGGGGGACTCCGAGCAGTACTTC.

This clonotype occurred many times. CDR3 DNA: TGCAGCGTGGGACAGGGGGCGGCCACTGAAGCTTTCTTT. This codes for CSVGQGAATEAFF. V is TRBV29-1 and J is TRBJ1-1; 12 nucleotides match TRBD1. Germline V gives CDR1 SQVTM, CDR2 ANQGSEA. The CDR3 is 13 amino acids. Trimming removed 6 bases from V and 4 bases from J; junction bases left unmatched: 3.

This clonotype was observed many times. One base away lies a much larger clone, so this may be a sequencing read error. V usage is TRBV2 and J usage is TRBJ2-2; possible D gene TRBD2, 5 bases. V was clipped by 4 bases and J by 4 bases, with 10 bases between them. The CDR3 loop spans 14 amino acids. The germline CDR1 and CDR2 sequences are SNHLY and FYNNEI. The CDR3 sequence: CASSVRGGTGELFF. The CDR3 region has the DNA TGTGCCAGCAGTGTCCGGGGTGGCACCGGGGAGCTGTTTTTT.

This clonotype was counted between two and nine times. This rearrangement joins TRBV12-3 or TRBV12-4 to TRBJ1-2, with D hard to call. This CDR3 is 14 amino acids long. V was trimmed by 10 bases and J by 5 bases, leaving 20 bases between them. The CDR3 DNA reads TGTGCCACCTTAGAAGGAAGCGGGGAGTATGGCTACACCTTC. It codes for CATLEGSGEYGYTF.

There are a few counts of this clonotype. The rearrangement links TRBV6-1 to TRBJ2-5; tentatively, D is TRBD2 (6 bases). Looked up from germline, CDR1 is MNHNS and CDR2 is SASEGT. Trimming pared 7 bases from V and 5 bases from J, leaving 20 bases between. This CDR3 has 15 amino acids. CDR3 in amino acids: CASTHSPGERETQYF. In DNA, the CDR3 is TGTGCCAGCACCCACTCACCGGGGGAGCGGGAGACCCAGTACTTC.

This clonotype was observed many times. The chain joins TRBV12-3 or TRBV12-4 to TRBJ1-5; D is unresolved. The CDR3 runs to 15 residues. Trimming removed 3 bases at V and 5 bases at J, with 14 bases between. CDR3 nucleotide sequence: TGTGCCAGCAGTTTCCTCCCCGACCGAGATCAGCCCCAGCATTTT. Translated: CASSFLPDRDQPQHF.

At least ten counts were recorded for this clonotype. V and J are TRBV30 and TRBJ1-1; D is ambiguous. The CDR3 totals 11 residues. The germline V gene encodes CDR1 GTSNPN and CDR2 SVGIG (reference sequence). V was clipped by 4 bases and J by 7 bases, with 10 bases between them. The CDR3: CAWTRLGEAFF. The DNA for the CDR3 is TGTGCCTGGACCAGGTTGGGTGAAGCTTTCTTT.

At least ten counts were recorded for this clonotype. The genes are TRBV10-1 and TRBJ2-5, with 12 bases identical to TRBD2. This CDR3 is built from 16 residues. The junction had 8 bases not matched to a gene; V was cut back by 4 bases and J by 5 bases. CDR1 and CDR2 (germline): WNHNN, SYGVQD (reference sequence). CDR3 DNA sequence: TGCGCCAGCAGTGTCGGGAGACTAGCGGGAGTGGAGACCCAGTACTTC. This translates into CASSVGRLAGVETQYF.

This clonotype has ten or more counts. This chain links TRBV6-5 with TRBJ2-4; D is perhaps TRBD1 (5 bases). CDR1 is MNHEY and CDR2 is SVGAGI in the germline V gene. The CDR3 has 16 residues. Trimming took 2 bases from V and 1 from J, leaving 12 bases between them. The CDR3 DNA sequence: TGTGCCAGCAGTTACGTCAGGGCGACGGCCAAAAACATTCAGTACTTC. Translated, it gives CASSYVRATAKNIQYF.

The genes are TRBV12-3 or TRBV12-4 and TRBJ2-7, with TRBD2 matching 9 bases. There are 16 residues in the CDR3. The V gene end was trimmed by 3 bases and the J gene end by 2 bases; junction bases not matched to a gene: 8. The DNA of the CDR3 is TGTGCCAGCAGTTTCGGCCTAGCGGGGAATCCCTACGAGCAGTACTTC. It encodes CASSFGLAGNPYEQYF.

This clonotype was seen repeatedly, ten times or more. The chain joins TRBV5-1 to TRBJ1-2; D not resolved. CDR1 and CDR2 from the germline V gene are SGHRS and YFSETQ. V was cut by 0 bases and J by 4 bases, with 13 bases left in between. The CDR3 has 15 residues. CDR3 DNA: TGCGCCAGCAGCTTGGGAGACACCTCCCCCTATGGCTACACCTTC. Encoded protein: CASSLGDTSPYGYTF.

This clonotype was counted many times. V gene TRBV28 combines with J gene TRBJ1-1; TRBD1 might be the D (6 bases). V gave up 2 bases and J gave up 0 bases, with 10 bases separating them. The germline CDR1 and CDR2 sequences are MDHEN and SYDVKM. This CDR3 has 15 amino acids. The CDR3 loop reads CASSLPTGMNTEAFF. The CDR3 nucleotides read TGTGCCAGCAGTTTACCCACAGGGATGAACACTGAAGCTTTCTTT.

The genes are TRBV7-2 and TRBJ2-7, with D possibly being TRBD1 (7 bases). V lost 2 bases and J 6 bases, leaving 14 bases between the germline ends. The germline V gene has CDR1 SGHTA and CDR2 FQGNSA. The CDR3 spans 14 residues. The CDR3 DNA reads TGTGCCAGCAGCTTATTGGAGGGGGCGCGCGAGCAGTACTTC. Its translation is CASSLLEGAREQYF.

This clonotype was seen ten or more times. V gene TRBV20-1 combines with J gene TRBJ2-7; maybe TRBD1 (7 bases). Germline V gene data show CDR1 as DFQATT and CDR2 as SNEGSKA (reference sequence). This CDR3 has 14 residues. V lost 2 bases, J lost 4 bases, and 15 bases lay in between. The CDR3: CSARIQGGTYEQYF. In DNA form, the CDR3 reads TGCAGTGCTAGAATCCAGGGGGGAACGTACGAGCAGTACTTC.

As concerns this clonotype: Sequence at one end of the junction differs from germline and may be a read error. V usage is TRBV11-2 and J usage is TRBJ1-1; a possible D gene is TRBD1 (6 bases). The CDR3 sequence is 15 residues long. Germline V CDR1 and CDR2: SGHAT, FQNNGV. CDR3 DNA: TGTGCCAGCAGCGAGGGACACATTGCGAACACTGAAGCTCTCTTT. This gives the protein CASSEGHIANTEALF.

The chain carries TRBV27 and TRBJ2-7, with D perhaps given as TRBD1 or TRBD2 (6 bases each). The germline V and J ends were trimmed by 2 bases and 3 bases, with 11 bases remaining between them. The CDR3 length is 14 residues. CDR1 and CDR2 (germline): MNHEY, SMNVEV (reference sequence). The CDR3 loop reads CASSLGGPLYEQYF. Written as DNA, the CDR3 is TGTGCCAGCAGTTTAGGGGGGCCGCTCTACGAGCAGTACTTC.

This clonotype was found many times. The chain joins TRBV20-1 to TRBJ1-1; D possibly corresponds to TRBD1 (5 bases). This CDR3 comprises 14 residues. Germline lookup yields CDR1 DFQATT and CDR2 SNEGSKA (reference sequence). The CDR3 loop reads CRSPPYDRGTEAFF. CDR3 DNA sequence: TGCAGATCACCACCTTACGACAGAGGGACTGAAGCTTTCTTT.